The subject of this entry is one T cell receptor (beta chain). Treatment meaning: randomized to nivolumab then ipilimumab (arm A) or the reverse (arm B). None of the patients previously received DNA-damaging chemotherapy. Live CD3+CD8+ CD19− CD56− cells were sorted from PBMCs. This entry belongs to a study of sequential checkpoint blockade in melanoma. Study information: Maintenance nivolumab came after either treatment sequence.

TCRdb's table, derived via immunoSEQ multiplex PCR, lists solely in-frame clones and lacks some. The sample carries around 20,000 clones, 82% recorded once. The CDR3 totals 14 residues. From germline, CDR1 is SGHVS and CDR2 FQNEAQ. V was clipped by 5 bases and J by 4 bases, with 14 bases between them. The chain recombines TRBV7-8 with TRBJ1-1; the D gene is possibly TRBD1 (5 bases). Sequenced material: CD8+ T cells sorted from blood (inferred from file names), taken from a patient given nivolumab and ipilimumab in sequence. The clonotype comes from a human donor with melanoma. CDR3 DNA: TGTGCCAGCAGCCAGGACGGGGGGTTCACTGAAGCTTTCTTT. This sequence encodes CASSQDGGFTEAFF.